A selection of T cell receptor beta chains follows, all from one sample in a study of T cells in Graves' hyperthyroidism and ophthalmopathy. TCRdb reanalysed the multiplex PCR reads using MiXCR and keeps one entry per CDR3 protein. The profile shows 400,000 or so distinct CDR3 sequences, roughly 15% of them singletons. The specimen was blood. The receptors stem from a woman aged 60-70 years with Graves' ophthalmopathy. CDR3s include the opening cysteine and the closing phenylalanine or tryptophan. A D gene is named only where the DNA matches it firmly. Size tells how often a clone was seen (once, few, many) or the class of an expanded clone, and some rows leave it out.

cdr3_aa | cdr3_nt | d_call | j_call | v_call | clone_size | cdr3_length
CARGHTNTGELFF | TGTGCCAGAGGACACACGAACACCGGGGAGCTGTTTTTT | . | TRBJ2-2 | TRBV2 | many | 13
CSVFLRGNEQFF | TGCAGCGTTTTCCTCAGGGGAAATGAGCAGTTCTTC | . | TRBJ2-1 | TRBV29-1 | few | 12
CASSPGTDTQYF | TGTGCCAGCAGCCCCGGGACAGATACGCAGTATTTT | . | TRBJ2-3 | TRBV6-1 | many | 12
CASSLTGTGGTTGELFF | TGTGCCAGCAGTCTCACCGGGACAGGGGGGACCACCGGGGAGCTGTTTTTT | TRBD1 | TRBJ2-2 | TRBV28 | . | 17
CASSRLAGTYNEQFF | TGTGCCAGCAGTCGACTAGCGGGAACCTACAATGAGCAGTTCTTC | TRBD2 | TRBJ2-1 | TRBV6-1 | many | 15
CSARDRDNYSYEQYF | TGCAGTGCTAGGGACCGGGACAACTACTCCTACGAGCAGTACTTC | . | TRBJ2-7 | TRBV20-1 | many | 15
CASGPSYEQYF | TGTGCCAGCGGGCCCTCCTACGAGCAGTACTTC | . | TRBJ2-7 | TRBV2 | many | 11
CASSTGLDQPQHF | TGTGCCAGCAGTACAGGTCTCGATCAGCCCCAGCATTTT | . | TRBJ1-5 | TRBV28 | few | 13
CAIAGRNTDTQYF | TGTGCCATAGCGGGGCGCAACACAGATACGCAGTATTTT | TRBD2 | TRBJ2-3 | TRBV6-1 | few | 13
CASSLVAGVVAATQYF | TGTGCCAGCAGCTTAGTGGCGGGAGTTGTGGCGGCGACCCAGTACTTC | TRBD2 | TRBJ2-5 | TRBV11-2 | many | 16
CASKGGGQGYEQYF | TGTGCCAGCAAAGGTGGGGGACAGGGCTACGAGCAGTACTTC | TRBD1 | TRBJ2-7 | TRBV12-3/TRBV12-4 | many | 14
CASSPQREGAYNEQFF | TGTGCCAGCAGTCCACAGCGGGAGGGGGCCTACAATGAGCAGTTCTTC | TRBD2 | TRBJ2-1 | TRBV6-1 | . | 16
CASSEFNGRASYEQYF | TGTGCCAGCAGTGAATTTAACGGGCGGGCCTCCTACGAGCAGTACTTC | . | TRBJ2-7 | TRBV25-1 | many | 16
CSVVLAEGSETQYF | TGCAGCGTTGTACTAGCGGAGGGGAGCGAGACCCAGTACTTC | TRBD2 | TRBJ2-5 | TRBV29-1 | . | 14
CATSDPGAPLNGGYTF | TGTGCCACCAGTGATCCAGGGGCCCCTCTCAATGGTGGCTACACCTTC | . | TRBJ1-2 | TRBV24-1 | many | 16
CSVSTGSNQPQRF | TGCAGCGTTTCGACAGGGTCCAATCAGCCCCAGCGTTTT | TRBD1 | TRBJ1-5 | TRBV29-1 | . | 13
CASSQGIAGEYNEQFF | TGTGCCAGCAGCCAAGGCATCGCGGGAGAATACAATGAGCAGTTCTTC | TRBD2 | TRBJ2-1 | TRBV4-2 | . | 16
CASSPTTDRTTEQYF | TGTGCCAGCAGCCCCACGACCGACCGTACCACCGAGCAGTACTTC | . | TRBJ2-7 | TRBV4-2 | few | 15
CASSLEGPYTDTQYF | TGTGCCAGCAGCTTAGAGGGGCCCTACACAGATACGCAGTATTTT | . | TRBJ2-3 | TRBV7-2 | many | 15
CASSRTPGPLSYEQYF | TGTGCCAGCAGCCGAACCCCCGGCCCTCTCTCCTACGAGCAGTACTTC | . | TRBJ2-7 | TRBV7-2 | . | 16
CASSSRDRNTIYF | TGTGCCAGTAGTTCCAGGGACAGAAACACCATATATTTT | . | TRBJ1-3 | TRBV19 | few | 13
CSARGTSGQSSYEQYF | TGCAGTGCTAGGGGGACTAGCGGGCAGAGCTCCTACGAGCAGTACTTC | TRBD2 | TRBJ2-7 | TRBV20-1 | many | 16
CASGYTGTGGTYEQYF | TGTGCCAGCGGCTACACCGGGACAGGTGGCACCTACGAGCAGTACTTC | TRBD1 | TRBJ2-7 | TRBV7-3 | . | 16
CASSLTGPGYNEQFF | TGTGCCAGCAGTTTGACGGGACCCGGCTACAATGAGCAGTTCTTC | . | TRBJ2-1 | TRBV27 | many | 15
CASSQDQDAGDEQFF | TGTGCCAGCAGCCAAGATCAGGACGCTGGGGATGAGCAGTTCTTC | . | TRBJ2-1 | TRBV3-1 | many | 15
CASSTPGLIQETQYF | TGTGCCAGCAGCACTCCGGGACTAATCCAAGAGACCCAGTACTTC | TRBD2 | TRBJ2-5 | TRBV3-1 | many | 15
CASSTRGGEQYF | TGTGCCAGTAGTACCCGAGGCGGCGAGCAGTACTTC | . | TRBJ2-7 | TRBV19 | . | 12
CAWATQGPHDSPLHF | TGTGCCTGGGCCACACAGGGACCCCATGATTCACCCCTCCACTTT | . | TRBJ1-6 | TRBV30 | . | 15
CSVETSKSDTQYF | TGCAGTGTTGAAACTAGCAAGTCAGATACGCAGTATTTT | . | TRBJ2-3 | TRBV20-1 | many | 13
CSANTGRGGSYNEQFF | TGCAGTGCCAATACAGGGAGGGGGGGCTCCTACAATGAGCAGTTCTTC | . | TRBJ2-1 | TRBV20-1 | few | 16
CASSPGPLYEQYF | TGTGCCAGCTCACCGGGACCCCTTTACGAGCAGTACTTC | . | TRBJ2-7 | TRBV18 | few | 13
CASSLSGRAQNEQFF | TGTGCCAGCAGCCTTAGCGGGAGGGCCCAAAATGAGCAGTTCTTC | TRBD2 | TRBJ2-1 | TRBV7-9 | . | 15
CASRVSGSYEQYF | TGTGCCAGCAGAGTGAGCGGGAGCTACGAGCAGTACTTC | TRBD2 | TRBJ2-7 | TRBV11-2 | many | 13
CASSLDFSLTGELFF | TGCGCCAGCAGCTTGGATTTCAGTCTCACCGGGGAGCTGTTTTTT | . | TRBJ2-2 | TRBV5-1 | many | 15
CSARAPAKFQETQYF | TGCAGTGCTAGAGCCCCGGCCAAATTCCAAGAGACCCAGTACTTC | . | TRBJ2-5 | TRBV20-1 | many | 15